This note documents a single TCR beta chain sequence. Its specificity is unknown. Cultured CD4+ T-cell DNA underwent Oncomine TCR Beta short-read sequencing. Via MiXCR, TCRdb re-called the PCR reads, giving one row per CDR3 protein. The sample consists of roughly 20,000 distinct CDR3 sequences, less than 65% of them appearing once. The V and J ends lost 1 base and 10 bases respectively, with 19 bases between them. Germline V gene sequence: CDR1 DFQATT, CDR2 SNEGSKA (reference sequence). The CDR3 covers 15 residues. Sample treatment: roughly 10-day PBMC culture with coronavirus spike peptide pools or control peptides (ViraFEST assay). This entry is derived from a study of vaccination and CD4 T cells after COVID-19. Study details: Participants were vaccinated with two doses, given as either BNT162b2 or mRNA-1273 vaccine. In the control cultures, a CEFX pool, an HIV-1 Nef pool, or no peptide was supplied. Study conclusions and caveats: In convalescent patients, 304 of 307 vaccine-specific clones were spike mono-reactive. Convalescent patients had a median about 86% of post-vaccine SARS-CoV-2-reactive clones that were detected only after vaccination, not before it.

Material: CD4+ T cells from blood, cultured in vitro. The receptor was isolated from a human donor who had recovered from COVID-19. The chain joins TRBV20-1 to TRBJ2-2; weak D call: TRBD1 (6 bases). The CDR3: CSARAGVAPAEELFF. Here the CDR3 DNA reads TGCAGTGCTAGAGCAGGGGTAGCACCCGCCGAGGAGCTGTTTTTT.